This entry lists 8 T cell receptor beta chains sequenced from one sample in a study of cytotoxic CD8 clonotypes in ibrutinib-treated CLL. Profiled with immunoSEQ multiplex PCR; TCRdb holds only in-frame clones, not every one. Here the sample spans hundreds of thousands of clones, roughly 67% being singletons. The sample was PBMCs, taken after 36 months of ibrutinib treatment. These receptors were taken from a human donor with chronic lymphocytic leukemia.

The count of this clone is one. The chain links TRBV7-6 to TRBJ2-7, with 13 bases aligning to TRBD2. V shed 5 bases and J 1 base; nucleotides not matched to a gene: 5. The germline V gene has CDR1 SGHVS and CDR2 FNYEAQ. There are 16 residues in the CDR3. This chain's CDR3 is CASSGGTSGVSYEQYF. CDR3 sequence (DNA): TGTGCCAGCAGCGGCGGGACTAGCGGGGTTTCCTACGAGCAGTACTTC. Full variable domain (remainder filled in from reference TRBV7-6 and TRBJ2-7): GAGVSQSPRYKVTKRGQDVALRCDPISGHVSLYWYRQALGQGPEFLTYFNYEAQQDKSGLPNDRFSAERPEGSISTLTIQRTEQRDSAMYRCASSGGTSGVSYEQYFGPGTRLTVT.

The gene calls are TRBV18 and TRBJ2-6; D gene ambiguous. Germline values: CDR1 KGHSH, CDR2 LQKENI. V was clipped by 1 base and J by 0 bases, with 10 bases between them. The CDR3 runs 17 residues. The CDR3: CASSPRAAYSGANVLTF. CDR3 DNA sequence: TGTGCCAGCTCACCACGCGCAGCCTACTCTGGGGCCAACGTCCTGACTTTC.

The chain carries TRBV15 and TRBJ2-5, with D hard to call. The length of the CDR3 is 14 residues. V gave up 0 bases and J gave up 3 bases, with 8 bases separating them. The germline CDR1 and CDR2 sequences are LNHNV and YYDKDF (reference sequence). The CDR3 DNA reads TGTGCCACCAGCAGAGATCAGATCGAAGAGACCCAGTACTTC. Protein: CATSRDQIEETQYF.

This clone was counted between two and nine times. The V gene is TRBV4-1, the J gene TRBJ2-7, with 7 nucleotides matching TRBD2. CDR3 length: 15 residues. Germline CDR1 and CDR2: MGHRA and YSYEKL. After removal of 0 bases from V and 6 bases from J, the junction contained 8 bases not matched to a gene. Written as DNA, the CDR3 is TGCGCCAGCAGCCAAGACGGGGGAGGGATGGCCGAGCAGTACTTC. Translating it yields CASSQDGGGMAEQYF.

This chain links TRBV5-3 with TRBJ2-5; D possibly uses TRBD1 or TRBD2 (5 bases each). Being an ORF, TRBV5-3 has a function that is uncertain. The CDR3 is made up of 14 amino acids. The V end was cut by 6 bases, the J end by 6 bases, with 18 bases between. The CDR3 loop reads CARNVPGPSQTQYF. The CDR3 DNA reads as TGTGCCAGAAACGTACCGGGACCCAGCCAGACCCAGTACTTC.

V usage is TRBV7-6 and J usage is TRBJ2-7; unclear D gene. CDR1 and CDR2 from the germline V gene are SGHVS and FNYEAQ. The V gene lost 1 base and the J gene lost 3 bases, with 7 bases spanning the gap. The CDR3 contains 13 residues. This CDR3 is CASSLGLGYEQYF. The DNA for the CDR3 is TGTGCCAGCAGCTTAGGCCTGGGCTACGAGCAGTACTTC.

This chain links TRBV15 with TRBJ1-5; maybe TRBD1 (5 bases). The CDR3 sequence is 16 residues long. Per germline, CDR1 LNHNV and CDR2 YYDKDF (reference sequence). Trimming took 1 base from V and 0 from J, leaving 10 bases between them. CDR3 residues: CATSRGGDGSNQPQHF. The CDR3 nucleotides are TGTGCCACCAGCAGAGGAGGGGACGGTAGCAATCAGCCCCAGCATTTT.

This rearrangement joins TRBV11-2 to TRBJ2-7; unclear D gene. V was cut by 1 base and J by 2 bases, with 9 bases left in between. The length of the CDR3 is 14 residues. Per germline, CDR1 SGHAT and CDR2 FQNNGV. The CDR3 region is CASSLGARAYEQYF. The CDR3, as DNA: TGTGCCAGCAGCTTAGGTGCCAGAGCCTACGAGCAGTACTTC.